The source of this TCR beta chain is a study of T-cell memory formation after mild COVID-19 (dated by TCRdb to about 2021). The study in broad terms: Most TCR sequence clusters were specific to one of the two donors. In a couple of donors, T-cell clones that expanded and contracted after mild COVID-19 were followed by sequencing TCRalpha and TCRbeta repertoires longitudinally. The cohort was made up of two young adult volunteers, one female and one male, who were previously healthy.

This sample was sequenced with an Illumina NovaSeq 6000. Using 5'RACE with constant-segment primers, TCRalpha and TCRbeta cDNA libraries were constructed, with sample barcodes and unique molecular identifiers added in the process. Trizol reagent was used to extract RNA from every sample. Amplification of the libraries took two PCR steps, and the second step added a second sample barcode plus Illumina TruSeq adapters. Sequencing of libraries was performed on an Illumina NovaSeq with 2 x 150 bp paired-end reads. The authors processed their data as follows. Reads were demultiplexed and collapsed into UMI-guided consensus sequences with migec v1.2.7. Using mixcr v2.1.11, UMI consensuses were aligned to TRA and TRB V and J templates and then assembled into clonotypes. Expanded or contracted clonotypes were those called significant by both edgeR and NoisET, with noise models trained on biological replicates. edgeR calls used a false discovery rate-adjusted p below 0.01 and a log2 fold-change threshold of 1. As an exploratory analysis of dynamics, max-normalized trajectories of the 1000 most abundant clonotypes were examined by PCA with hierarchical clustering. The CD4 or CD8 phenotype of responding clones was assigned using the separately sequenced CD4+ and CD8+ repertoires. The public reads were reprocessed in TCRdb via fastp at Q25 and MiXCR, keeping in-frame beta chains. For every CDR3 protein sequence, its rows merge into one entry that carries the most common genes and DNA. The V and J calls come from TCRdb's annotation, not from the publication. For this sample the table gives approximately 560,000 distinct CDR3 sequences, of which around a sixth were detected only once. The ten largest clones capture about 7.5% of the sample.

The germline V and J ends show losses of 0 bases and 4 bases respectively, and no gene match explains 3 bases of the junction. The CDR3 holds 16 amino acids from the cysteine to the phenylalanine. Of all the DNA, just the CDR3 is kept, 48 bases in frame from base 1. Reading the germline V gene gives CDR1 SGHTA and CDR2 FQGNSA. On this clonotype itself: No cognate antigen has been identified for it. The record has no base qualities; no much larger clone is one base away.

Overall study results and their limits: The second-wave clones that peaked on day 37 were not confirmed to be SARS-CoV-2 specific. Contracting CD4+ clones were found mainly in CM and EM memory subsets, while CD8+ clones were enriched in EMRA. Some responding clones were detected in pre-infection memory, suggesting pre-existing cross-reactive memory T cells joined the SARS-CoV-2 response. From day 15 to 85, contracting clones showed balanced CD4/CD8 phenotypes, whereas a second wave of clones that expanded from day 15 to 37 leaned towards CD4+. The study included only a couple of mild cases, and larger cohorts that include severe cases with pre-infection samples were judged to be necessary.

Ficoll-Paque density gradient centrifugation was used to isolate PBMCs. Recombination connected TRBV7-2 to TRBJ1-5, with 10 bases matching TRBD1. The sample taken for sequencing was PBMCs or a T cell subset sorted from them (not recorded which). This clonotype originated in an adult woman who had mild COVID-19 (a few samples of this study predate the infection). The sample titles of this study are shuffled in the database, so cell type and time point are left out; the donor was told from shared clones. The DNA is as follows: TGTGCCAGCAGCTTAGCGGGACAGGGGACAAATCAGCCCCAGCATTTT. This is translated as CASSLAGQGTNQPQHF.